These T cell receptor beta chains were read from a single sample in a study of CD8 T cells in Susac syndrome. MiXCR, run by TCRdb on the immunoSEQ multiplex PCR reads, gives a single entry per CDR3 protein. The table lists over 130,000 distinct CDR3 sequences, approximately 95% of them singletons. Sequencing was done on a sample of CD4+ T cells from PBMCs. These receptors all stem from a human donor with multiple sclerosis. The CDR3 runs from the conserved cysteine through the conserved F or W. The order of the fields is CDR3 length, J gene, clone size, D gene, V gene, CDR3 protein, CDR3 DNA. D genes are given only for firm matches. Not every row has a clone size; where given, it reads once, few, many or a size class.

14 TRBJ2-5 . . TRBV28 CASSRTLRRETQYF TGTGCCAGCAGTAGGACTCTTCGGAGGGAGACCCAGTACTTC
16 TRBJ1-1 . TRBD1 TRBV3-1 CASSLRTGSRDTEAFF TGTGCCAGCAGCCTCAGGACAGGGTCGAGGGACACTGAAGCTTTCTTT
15 TRBJ1-1 . TRBD1 TRBV12-3/TRBV12-4 CASSLMRGRGTEAFF TGTGCCAGCAGTTTAATGAGGGGGCGAGGCACTGAAGCTTTCTTT
14 TRBJ1-1 . . TRBV19 CATQAQGMGTEAFF TGTGCCACACAAGCGCAGGGGATGGGAACTGAAGCTTTCTTT
15 TRBJ2-1 . TRBD2 TRBV12-3/TRBV12-4 CASSWGLAWANEQFF TGTGCCAGCAGTTGGGGACTAGCTTGGGCCAATGAGCAGTTCTTC
13 TRBJ2-1 . . TRBV20-1 CSARDWGEGEQFF TGCAGTGCTAGAGATTGGGGCGAAGGTGAGCAGTTCTTC
14 TRBJ1-4 . . TRBV20-1 CSASLREWGEKLFF TGCAGTGCTAGCCTCAGGGAGTGGGGGGAAAAACTGTTTTTT
15 TRBJ2-2 . . TRBV20-1 CSAREDYLNTGELFF TGCAGTGCTAGAGAGGACTACCTGAACACCGGGGAGCTGTTTTTT
11 TRBJ2-5 . . TRBV7-2 CASTLGGTQYF TGTGCCAGCACCCTCGGAGGGACCCAGTACTTC
14 TRBJ1-5 once . TRBV7-2 CASSSDGFNQPQHF TGTGCCAGCAGCTCGGACGGATTCAATCAGCCCCAGCATTTT
12 TRBJ2-7 . . TRBV5-1 CASSHKVDEQYF TGCGCCAGCAGCCACAAAGTAGACGAGCAGTACTTC
14 TRBJ1-5 . . TRBV19 CASSIMGGNQPQHF TGTGCCAGTAGTATAATGGGGGGCAATCAGCCCCAGCATTTT
14 TRBJ2-2 . TRBD1 TRBV15 CATSIDRAPGELFF TGTGCCACCAGCATAGACAGGGCTCCCGGGGAGCTGTTTTTT
15 TRBJ2-7 . TRBD1 TRBV6-5 CASRGTGTGHYEQYF TGTGCCAGCAGGGGTACCGGGACAGGGCATTACGAGCAGTACTTC
16 TRBJ2-1 . TRBD2 TRBV24-1 CATSAPGLPTYNEQFF TGTGCCACCAGTGCCCCGGGACTACCGACATACAATGAGCAGTTCTTC
14 TRBJ2-7 once . TRBV7-9 CASSLVRDQSEQYF TGTGCCAGCAGCTTAGTGAGGGATCAGAGCGAGCAGTACTTC
15 TRBJ1-5 . . TRBV2 CASSVGRASNQPQHF TGTGCCAGCAGTGTGGGGAGGGCTAGCAATCAGCCCCAGCATTTT
15 TRBJ1-5 . . TRBV12-3/TRBV12-4 CASSLASRGTQPQHF TGTGCCAGCAGTTTAGCGAGCCGGGGAACCCAGCCCCAGCATTTT
13 TRBJ2-3 . . TRBV20-1 CSASGTSTDTQYF TGCAGTGCTAGCGGGACAAGCACAGATACGCAGTATTTT
12 TRBJ2-5 few . TRBV7-8 CASSLDRETQYF TGTGCCAGCAGCTTAGACAGGGAGACCCAGTACTTC
13 TRBJ2-7 . TRBD1 TRBV2 CASRSRTGTEQYF TGTGCCAGCAGATCCCGGACAGGTACCGAGCAGTACTTC
15 TRBJ2-3 . . TRBV5-1 CASSALASSTDTQYF TGCGCCAGCAGCGCACTAGCATCTAGCACAGATACGCAGTATTTT
13 TRBJ2-4 . . TRBV6-1 CASSELAKNIQYF TGTGCCAGCTCAGAGTTAGCCAAAAACATTCAGTACTTC
13 TRBJ1-5 . . TRBV20-1 CSAPRRGEQPQHF TGCAGTGCTCCTAGACGGGGAGAGCAGCCCCAGCATTTT
12 TRBJ2-3 . . TRBV20-1 CSARQGGDTQYF TGCAGTGCGAGACAGGGAGGGGATACGCAGTATTTT
16 TRBJ2-7 . . TRBV4-1 CASSQDFGLEAYEQYF TGCGCCAGCAGCCAAGATTTCGGACTCGAAGCCTACGAGCAGTACTTC
16 TRBJ1-5 . . TRBV12-3/TRBV12-4 CASSSGRGYSNQPQHF TGTGCCAGCAGTTCTGGCAGGGGATATAGCAATCAGCCCCAGCATTTT
13 TRBJ1-5 . TRBD1 TRBV15 CAIGQGSNQPQHF TGTGCCATTGGACAGGGAAGCAATCAGCCCCAGCATTTT
15 TRBJ2-1 . TRBD1 TRBV2 CASIPQGTGSNEQFF TGTGCCAGCATCCCTCAGGGGACAGGGTCCAATGAGCAGTTCTTC
13 TRBJ1-2 . . TRBV6-5 CASSRTDNYGYTF TGTGCCAGCAGTCGGACAGATAACTATGGCTACACCTTC
13 TRBJ1-1 . . TRBV6-5 CASSQDRGLVAFF TGTGCCAGCAGTCAGGACAGAGGCCTTGTAGCTTTCTTT
17 TRBJ2-6 . TRBD1 TRBV27 CASSRLTGGSGANVLTF TGTGCCAGCAGTAGGTTGACAGGGGGCTCTGGGGCCAACGTCCTGACTTTC
11 TRBJ1-2 . . TRBV30 CAWSRGLGYTF TGTGCCTGGTCCCGGGGGCTCGGCTACACCTTC
16 TRBJ2-3 . TRBD2 TRBV30 CAWSLGGTSAPDTQYF TGTGCCTGGAGTCTGGGCGGGACTAGCGCTCCAGATACGCAGTATTTT
15 TRBJ2-2 . . TRBV14 CASSQVHLNTGELFF TGTGCCAGCAGCCAAGTGCACCTGAACACCGGGGAGCTGTTTTTT
17 TRBJ2-1 . . TRBV20-1 CSARDQGGGIAYNEQFF TGCAGTGCTAGAGATCAAGGGGGCGGGATCGCCTACAATGAGCAGTTCTTC
16 TRBJ2-7 . TRBD1 TRBV12-3/TRBV12-4 CASSLTQGAPRDEQYF TGTGCCAGCAGCCTTACACAGGGGGCGCCTAGGGACGAGCAGTACTTC
16 TRBJ2-3 . . TRBV6-6 CASSSSTIPGTDTQYF TGTGCCAGCAGTTCCTCGACTATACCGGGCACAGATACGCAGTATTTT
16 TRBJ2-1 . TRBD1 TRBV27 CASSRRVKDRGDEQFF TGTGCCAGCAGTCGACGGGTGAAGGACAGGGGTGATGAGCAGTTCTTC
14 TRBJ1-3 . . TRBV12-3/TRBV12-4 CASSFWGSGNTIYF TGTGCCAGCAGTTTTTGGGGGTCAGGAAACACCATATATTTT
12 TRBJ1-2 . TRBD1 TRBV7-2 CASSSRQGGYTF TGTGCCAGCAGCTCAAGACAGGGTGGCTACACCTTC
17 TRBJ2-2 . TRBD1 TRBV5-1 CASSLGQGATNTGELFF TGCGCCAGCAGCTTGGGACAGGGGGCGACAAACACCGGGGAGCTGTTTTTT
13 TRBJ1-1 . . TRBV29-1 CSVAGQWNTEAFF TGCAGCGTTGCAGGGCAATGGAACACTGAAGCTTTCTTT
15 TRBJ1-1 . . TRBV30 CAWRGRWILNTEAFF TGTGCCTGGAGGGGGCGGTGGATATTGAACACTGAAGCTTTCTTT
16 TRBJ2-5 . TRBD2 TRBV5-4 CASSWRGSGSQETQYF TGTGCCAGCAGCTGGAGGGGTAGCGGGAGTCAAGAGACCCAGTACTTC
14 TRBJ1-1 . . TRBV28 CASSAMGFGGEAFF TGTGCCAGCAGCGCGATGGGGTTCGGGGGTGAAGCTTTCTTT
16 TRBJ1-5 . . TRBV24-1 CATSPRGLNSNQPQHF TGTGCCACCAGCCCACGAGGACTGAATAGCAATCAGCCCCAGCATTTT
15 TRBJ2-5 . TRBD2 TRBV5-4 CASSLGQTSAETQYF TGTGCCAGCAGCTTGGGCCAGACTAGCGCCGAGACCCAGTACTTC
16 TRBJ2-7 . TRBD2 TRBV5-1 CASSWGTSGRSYEQYF TGCGCCAGCAGCTGGGGCACTAGCGGAAGATCCTACGAGCAGTACTTC
13 TRBJ1-1 . . TRBV30 CASTLRGYTEAFF TGTGCCTCAACCCTCAGAGGATACACTGAAGCTTTCTTT
15 TRBJ1-2 . TRBD1 TRBV27 CASRTTGGAGYGYTF TGTGCCAGCCGGACAACAGGGGGCGCCGGCTATGGCTACACCTTC
15 TRBJ1-1 . TRBD1 TRBV6-2/TRBV6-3 CASSFNALQGTEAFF TGTGCCAGCAGCTTCAACGCATTACAGGGGACTGAAGCTTTCTTT
13 TRBJ1-5 . . TRBV7-2 CASSQQRNQPQHF TGTGCCAGCAGTCAACAGCGTAATCAGCCCCAGCATTTT
13 TRBJ1-2 . . TRBV3-1 CASSQVSPGSYTF TGTGCCAGCAGCCAAGTTTCGCCTGGCAGCTACACCTTC
15 TRBJ2-7 . TRBD1 TRBV9 CASSVGTGETYEQYF TGTGCCAGCAGCGTTGGGACAGGGGAGACATACGAGCAGTACTTC